This TCR beta chain is drawn from a study of T-cell reconstitution after alpha-beta-depleted transplantation in children. The study, taken as a whole, reports: For some patients, TCRbeta diversity was high at day 60 because of recipient T cells and thymic progenitors that survived. Among T cells one year after transplant, newly produced cells accounted for most counts and diversity. About two months after transplant, alpha-beta T cells reportedly came from several hundred expanded graft clones.

Molecular barcoding with unique molecular identifiers was used for the TCRbeta library. From the PCR reads, TCRdb called clonotypes with MiXCR, one entry per CDR3 protein. This table holds around 420,000 distinct CDR3 sequences, around 15% found once. V was pared by 3 bases and J by 8 bases, with 13 bases between. The CDR3 runs to 13 residues. This clonotype has a count of ten or more. Its antigen is not known. This clonotype was obtained from a boy less than two years old who had a stem cell transplant for Wiskott-Aldrich syndrome, so the T cells may come from the graft donor. This chain connects TRBV12-3 or TRBV12-4 to TRBJ1-2; D is unclear. The sample was PBMCs, mostly from graft donor cells, taken 360 days after TCRalphabeta/CD19-depleted stem cell transplant. Written as DNA, the CDR3 is TGTGCCAGCAGTTTTTTCGGGGTAGTGGGCTACACCTTC. Its translation is CASSFFGVVGYTF.